Below are 10 T cell receptor beta chains sequenced from a single sample in a study of T cell responses to AZD1222 COVID-19 vaccine. This table comes from immunoSEQ multiplex PCR, and its TCRdb copy is limited to in-frame clones, with some not included. The sample consists of about 67,000 clones, 84% of them appearing once. Specimen: peripheral blood, collected on day 0 of AZD1222 vaccination. These TCRs come from an adult in good health.

This clone was counted once. The rearrangement joins TRBV30 to TRBJ1-5; D gene uncertain. The germline gives CDR1 GTSNPN, CDR2 SVGIG (reference sequence). The CDR3 spans 13 residues. V gave up 2 bases and J gave up 2 bases, with 7 bases separating them. CDR3 in DNA: TGTGCCTGGAGTTCACACCGCAATCAGCCCCAGCATTTT. Its translation is CAWSSHRNQPQHF.

The rearrangement uses TRBV5-1 and TRBJ1-3, with D possibly being TRBD1 (5 bases). The V end lost 4 bases, the J end lost 2 bases, and 13 bases lay between the germline ends. The CDR3 has 15 residues. Germline V gives CDR1 SGHRS, CDR2 YFSETQ. The CDR3 nucleotides are TGCGCCAGCAGCCCTACCCAGGGCCCTGGAAACACCATATATTTT. It codes for CASSPTQGPGNTIYF. The full variable domain, its missing parts supplied by reference TRBV5-1 and TRBJ1-3, is KAGVTQTPRYLIKTRGQQVTLSCSPISGHRSVSWYQQTPGQGLQFLFEYFSETQRNKGNFPGRFSGRQFSNSRSEMNVSTLELGDSALYLCASSPTQGPGNTIYFGEGSWLTVV.

This clone was seen a single time. The rearrangement uses TRBV7-3 and TRBJ2-7; TRBD2 matches 11 bases. The CDR3 has 15 amino acids. The J segment lost 3 bases and the V segment lost 3 bases, leaving 4 bases of the junction unmatched. The germline V gene has CDR1 SGHTA and CDR2 FQGTGA. The CDR3, as DNA: TGTGCCAGCAGCTTGGGGACTAGCGGTTACTACGAGCAGTACTTC. Translation: CASSLGTSGYYEQYF.

Comment on this clone: This same CDR3 is encoded by further DNA sequences in the sample. The V call is TRBV7-9, the J call TRBJ2-1; 8 nucleotides align to TRBD2. V lost 5 bases, J lost 1 base, and 4 bases stayed unmatched. The germline V gene encodes CDR1 SEHNR and CDR2 FQNEAQ (reference sequence). The CDR3 has 15 residues. CDR3 loop: CASSLTGGSYNEQFF. CDR3 nucleotide sequence: TGTGCCAGCAGCCTCACGGGAGGGTCCTACAATGAGCAGTTCTTC.

This chain connects TRBV27 to TRBJ1-2, with 10 positions matching TRBD1. Germline CDR1 is MNHEY and CDR2 is SMNVEV (reference sequence). This CDR3 region has 16 residues. J lost 2 bases, V lost 0 bases, and 3 bases had no gene match. The CDR3 coding sequence is TGTGCCAGCAGTTTATCAATGGGACAGGGGAACTATGGCTACACCTTC. Protein sequence: CASSLSMGQGNYGYTF.

The chain combines TRBV7-2 with TRBJ2-6, with D maybe TRBD2 (6 bases). V was clipped by 1 base and J by 3 bases, with 10 bases between them. The germline V gene has CDR1 SGHTA and CDR2 FQGNSA. CDR3 length equals 16 residues. The CDR3, as DNA: TGTGCCAGCAGCTTAGACGGGAGTAGTGGGGCCAACGTCCTGACTTTC. It translates to CASSLDGSSGANVLTF.

The J gene is TRBJ1-2, the V gene TRBV9, with TRBD1 matching over 12 bases. Germline values: CDR1 SGDLS, CDR2 YYNGEE. The V segment lost 3 bases and the J segment 2 bases; nucleotides outside the gene matches: 8. The CDR3 has 17 residues. Here the CDR3 DNA reads TGTGCCAGCAGCGAGGGGACAGGGGGCGAGAGAAACTATGGCTACACCTTC. Translating it yields CASSEGTGGERNYGYTF.

The V call is TRBV7-8, the J call TRBJ1-1; TRBD1 matches 7 bases. CDR1 is SGHVS and CDR2 is FQNEAQ in the germline V gene. J lost 1 base, V lost 6 bases, and 8 bases had no gene match. The length of the CDR3 is 15 residues. The CDR3 nucleotides read TGTGCCAGCAGTCATACTGGACAGGCGAACACTGAAGCTTTCTTT. Its translation: CASSHTGQANTEAFF.

J is TRBJ1-1 and V is TRBV29-1, with a tentative D call TRBD1 (6 bases). CDR3 length: 12 amino acids. The V end lost 7 bases, the J end lost 1 base, and 10 bases lay between the germline ends. Germline V gives CDR1 SQVTM, CDR2 ANQGSEA. CDR3 coding DNA: TGCAGCGCCACACAGGGGAACACTGAAGCTTTCTTT. Translated, it gives CSATQGNTEAFF.

The chain recombines TRBV5-6 with TRBJ2-7; 8 bases are shared with TRBD1. The length of the CDR3 is 14 residues. Germline lookup yields CDR1 SGHDT and CDR2 YYEEEE. V trimming: 0 bases; J trimming: 3 bases; junction bases outside the gene matches: 2. Here the CDR3 DNA reads TGTGCCAGCAGCTTGGGGACAGGGAACTACGAGCAGTACTTC. Translated: CASSLGTGNYEQYF.